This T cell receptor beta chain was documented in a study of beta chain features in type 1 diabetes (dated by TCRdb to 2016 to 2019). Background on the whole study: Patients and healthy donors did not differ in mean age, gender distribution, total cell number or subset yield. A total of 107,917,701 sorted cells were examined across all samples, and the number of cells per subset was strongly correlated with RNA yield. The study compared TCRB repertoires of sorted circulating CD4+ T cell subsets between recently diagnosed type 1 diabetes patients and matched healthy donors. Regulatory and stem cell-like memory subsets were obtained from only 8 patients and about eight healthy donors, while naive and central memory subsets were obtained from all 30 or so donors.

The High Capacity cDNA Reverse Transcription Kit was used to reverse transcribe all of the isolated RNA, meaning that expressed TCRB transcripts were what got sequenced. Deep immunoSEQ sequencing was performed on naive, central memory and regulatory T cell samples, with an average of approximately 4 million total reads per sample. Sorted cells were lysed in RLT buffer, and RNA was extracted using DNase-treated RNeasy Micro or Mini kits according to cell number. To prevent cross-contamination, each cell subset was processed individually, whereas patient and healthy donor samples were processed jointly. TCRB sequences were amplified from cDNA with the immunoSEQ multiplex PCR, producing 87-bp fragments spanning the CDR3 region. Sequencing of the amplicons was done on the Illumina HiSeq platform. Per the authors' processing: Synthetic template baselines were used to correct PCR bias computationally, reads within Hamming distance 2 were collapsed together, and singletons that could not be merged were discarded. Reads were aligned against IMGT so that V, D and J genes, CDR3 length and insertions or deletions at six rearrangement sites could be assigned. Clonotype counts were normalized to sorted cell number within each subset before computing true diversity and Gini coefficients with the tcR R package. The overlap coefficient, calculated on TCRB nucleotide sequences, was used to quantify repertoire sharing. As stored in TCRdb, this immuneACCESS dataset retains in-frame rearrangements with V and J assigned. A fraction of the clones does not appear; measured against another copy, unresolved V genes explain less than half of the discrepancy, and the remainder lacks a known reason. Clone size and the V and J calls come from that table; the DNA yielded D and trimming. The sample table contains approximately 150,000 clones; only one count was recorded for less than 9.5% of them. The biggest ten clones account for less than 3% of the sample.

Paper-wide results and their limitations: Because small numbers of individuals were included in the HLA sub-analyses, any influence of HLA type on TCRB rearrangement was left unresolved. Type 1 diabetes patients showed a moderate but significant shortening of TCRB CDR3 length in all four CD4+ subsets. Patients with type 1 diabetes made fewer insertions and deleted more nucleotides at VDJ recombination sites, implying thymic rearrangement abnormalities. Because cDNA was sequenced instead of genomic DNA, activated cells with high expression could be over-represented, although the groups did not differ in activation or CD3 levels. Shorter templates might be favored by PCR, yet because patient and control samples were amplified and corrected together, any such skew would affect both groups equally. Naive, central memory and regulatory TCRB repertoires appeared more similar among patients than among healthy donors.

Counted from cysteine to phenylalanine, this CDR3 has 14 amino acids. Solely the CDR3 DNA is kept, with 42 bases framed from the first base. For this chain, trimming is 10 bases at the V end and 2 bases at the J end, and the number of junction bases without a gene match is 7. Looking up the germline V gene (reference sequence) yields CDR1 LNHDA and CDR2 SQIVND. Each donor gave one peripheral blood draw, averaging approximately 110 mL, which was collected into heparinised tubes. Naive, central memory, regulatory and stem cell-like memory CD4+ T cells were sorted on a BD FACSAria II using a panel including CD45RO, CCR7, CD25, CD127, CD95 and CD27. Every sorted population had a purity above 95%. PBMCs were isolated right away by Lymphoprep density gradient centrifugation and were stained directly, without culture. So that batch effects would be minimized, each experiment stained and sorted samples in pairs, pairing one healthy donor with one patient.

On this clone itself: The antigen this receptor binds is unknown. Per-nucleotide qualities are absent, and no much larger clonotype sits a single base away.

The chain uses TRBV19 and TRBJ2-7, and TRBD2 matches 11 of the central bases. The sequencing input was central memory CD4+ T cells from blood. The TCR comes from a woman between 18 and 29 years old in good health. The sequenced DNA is TGTGCCACCAGTCGACTAGCGGGAACCTACGAGCAGTACTTC. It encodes CATSRLAGTYEQYF.